A single TCR beta chain is shown here with its context. This clonotype was detected many times. There is no known antigen for this receptor. Nothing much larger sits one base from this clone, and base qualities are not available. These data come from a study of regulatory T cells in long-lasting Graves disease (dated by TCRdb to the early 2020s). For context, the study as a whole: Antithyroid drugs had been taken for less than 3 months by newly diagnosed Graves' disease patients. Peripheral blood TCR sequencing and RNA sequencing compared persistent Graves' disease patients with newly diagnosed Graves' disease patients. TCR sequencing covered some 13 persistent and some 20 newly diagnosed Graves' disease patients, around 35 samples in total. The study took place in China and was registered as a clinical trial.

The paper's findings and limits, for the study overall: Persistent patients shared more public clonotypes among themselves (around 3,000) than newly diagnosed patients did (approximately 970). TRBV28, TRBJ1-2 and TRBJ2-5 were preferentially used in persistent disease, while TRBV20-1 and TRBJ2-1 were favored in newly diagnosed disease. As a limitation, the authors acknowledged that the small sample size may reduce accuracy. The study examined only peripheral blood because the primary lesion, thyroid tissue, could not be accessed. Lower TCR Shannon entropy and fewer highly expanded clones were observed in persistent Graves' disease patients than in newly diagnosed patients, which suggested clonal expansion. Sequencing and analysis were restricted to the TCR beta chain.

The sample's time point, from its label and the paper: newly diagnosed GD, antithyroid drugs for less than 3 months. For both TCR sequencing and RNA sequencing, RNA was extracted from PBMCs in TRIzol. The diagnosis of Graves' disease followed American Thyroid Association guidelines. Patients for the study were recruited at an endocrinology department in Xi'an, China. Each patient gave approximately 10 milliliters of peripheral blood, collected in an EDTA anticoagulant tube. PBMCs were isolated by Ficoll Paque Plus density gradient separation without further T cell sorting. RNA quality was checked with an Agilent 2100 Bioanalyzer and agarose gel, and concentration with a NanoDrop 2000. CDR1 and CDR2 were assigned from the germline V gene as LGHNA and YNFKEQ. The CDR3 goes from the cysteine to the phenylalanine over 15 residues. Only the CDR3 portion is preserved as DNA: 45 bases, with reading frame beginning at the first base. The junction carries 18 bases between V and J, which are trimmed by 0 bases and 10 bases respectively.

The method was multiplex PCR. Sequencing relied on an Illumina HiSeq 4000. TCR beta libraries were built with iRepertoire HTBI primers and Arm-PCR amplification of CDR3 regions. Before sequencing, the PCR products underwent gel purification. The study's own analysis went as follows. Across samples, about 63 TRBV and 13 to 15 TRBJ segments were identified and used for gene usage analysis of CDR3 amino acid clonotypes. COPE and FqMerger were used to merge filtered high-quality paired reads into contigs. BLAST was used to align contigs to the IMGT TRBV, TRBD and TRBJ reference genes, and CDR3 was defined following IMGT. Any clonotype with a frequency above 0.1% was counted as a highly expanded clone. Repertoire diversity was measured by Shannon entropy, and V-J evenness by the Gini coefficient. Public clonotypes were defined as clonotypes shared by more than one individual. TCRdb trimmed public reads at Q25 via fastp, called clones via MiXCR and kept in-frame beta chains. Rows with one shared CDR3 protein collapse into an entry with the most common genes and DNA. TCRdb's processing, not the study's, gives the V and J calls here. The sample table lists over 350,000 distinct CDR3 sequences, 15% of them with a count of one. Roughly 8% of the sample rests with the top ten.

These data also featured in a second study, about T cells in Graves' hyperthyroidism and ophthalmopathy. As that second paper reports: Stable Graves' hyperthyroidism was defined as no progression to ophthalmopathy during 18 months of follow-up. Hyperthyroidism patients were aged 18 to 65 years and newly diagnosed, with disease duration of less than 2 months. Patients with uncontrolled infections, other autoimmune diseases, pregnancy or lactation were excluded. Diagnoses were established on the basis of clinical symptoms, serum thyroxine and TRAb, thyroid ultrasound, and orbital computed tomography. For the first round of RT-PCR on the TCR CDR3, the HTBI primer set was used together with the Qiagen OneStep RT-PCR kit. Most expanded thyroid clonotypes (frequency above 0.001) were also detected in blood, suggesting blood repertoires may reflect thyroid immune responses. A 13 V-J signature model separated ophthalmopathy from stable hyperthyroidism, with just over 85% sensitivity and roughly 84% specificity in cross-validation and 80%/75% in testing. During validation, the model predicted progression to ophthalmopathy a median of approximately 6 months ahead of onset, with 60% to 71% sensitivity and around 73% specificity. A discovery cohort of about 95 patients, 43 with Graves' ophthalmopathy and about 58 with stable Graves' hyperthyroidism, was used to find distinguishing TCR V-J signatures. Prospective prediction of ophthalmopathy was tested in an independent validation cohort consisting of roughly 19 hyperthyroidism patients and approximately 16 patients who later progressed to ophthalmopathy. For training and testing, the roughly 100 patients in the discovery cohort were randomly divided in a 7:3 ratio. The study also compared thyroid tissue and blood T-cell repertoires from 5 to 7 Graves' hyperthyroidism patients. After sampling, hyperthyroidism patients received methimazole starting at 30 mg daily, and ophthalmopathy patients received high-dose intravenous methylprednisolone. The libraries were constructed in a second round of multiplex PCR and then size-selected and purified. The libraries were sequenced on an Illumina HiSeq2000 using paired-end 100 bp reads. SOAPnuke was used to process the raw data, with reads discarded if the reads contained adapters or uncalled bases, had a mean Phred below 15, or lacked an exact constant-primer or identifier match. High-quality paired reads were merged with COPE v1.2.5, and unique nucleotide sequences were defined as clonotypes. Clonotypes were aligned to IMGT TRBV, TRBD and TRBJ reference segments using MiTCR v1.1. The analysis was restricted to V-J combinations with a frequency above 0.0001, which together covered 99% to 99.2% of the repertoires. A TCS score was defined as the ratio of F50 (clonal expansion) to E x V (chaos), with BLOSUM62-based TCRdist applied between CDR3 peptides within each V-J. Welch's t-statistics and random forest reduced some 510 V-J features to 13, which were used in a naive Bayes classifier (R e1071). No statistical method was used to fix the sample size in advance, and group allocation was not hidden from the investigators. The paper reports TCR Vbeta CDR3 sequencing of over 130 peripheral blood samples: around 45 ophthalmopathy, 70 to 85 hyperthyroidism and around 17 progressor patients.

The source is a woman aged 40 to 49 with Graves disease. Donor details come from another sample of the same person, matched by shared clones. This sample comprised peripheral blood mononuclear cells (PBMCs), obtained at new diagnosis, from a patient treated with antithyroid drugs. Rearrangement joined TRBV4-2 to TRBJ1-1, and TRBD1 may be the D gene, going by 5 matching bases. The nucleotide sequence is TGTGCCAGCAGCCAAGAGGAGACAGCCAGCTCGGGAGCTTTCTTT. It translates as CASSQEETASSGAFF.